The present T cell receptor beta chain was sequenced within a study of shared clonotypes between healthy human individuals. Note on this clone: The same CDR3 can be traced to other DNA sequences in this sample.

After removal of 1 base from V and 3 bases from J, the junction contained 4 bases not matched to a gene. The CDR3 spans 15 residues. CDR1 is SGHTA, CDR2 FQGNSA, per germline. PCR replicates performed on unsorted PBMC used approximately 310 ng DNA, 25,000 to 35,000 T cell genomes. Assay used: immunoSEQ multiplex PCR; TCRdb lists only in-frame clones, some missing. The table includes 450,000 to 550,000 clones, 79% detected once. The chain links TRBV7-2 to TRBJ2-3; 7 bases align to TRBD2. Sequenced: PBMCs. This TCR was recovered from a woman in her thirties or forties in good health. Some clones in this sample may be carry-over from other donors' samples. The CDR3 region is CASSLGAGVTDTQYF. The CDR3 bases are TGTGCCAGCAGCTTAGGGGCGGGAGTTACAGATACGCAGTATTTT.